These T cell receptor beta chains were read from a single sample in a study of cytomegalovirus exposure and HLA in healthy donors. Sequencing used immunoSEQ multiplex PCR; TCRdb keeps in-frame clones, though not all of them. Counted here are under 150,000 clones, about three quarters occurring once; the ten biggest clones make up about 1.8%. The sample comprised PBMCs. The receptors were sampled from a woman aged 25 to 45 in good health and CMV-seronegative. The CDR3 runs from the conserved cysteine through the conserved F or W. Each record gives: J gene, V gene, clone size, D gene, CDR3 protein, CDR3 DNA. The D gene is left open where the match is weak. Clone size is given for some rows only: seen once, a few or many times, or a class if the clone is expanded.

>TRBJ2-5|TRBV29-1|few|TRBD1
CSVSLNRGVAETQYF
TGCAGCGTTTCACTTAACAGGGGGGTGGCAGAGACCCAGTACTTC
>TRBJ1-1|TRBV6-5|-|-
CASSYLTGNTEAFF
TGTGCCAGCAGTTACCTTACAGGGAACACTGAAGCTTTCTTT
>TRBJ2-5|TRBV19|-|-
CASTSGAGETQYF
TGTGCCAGTACCTCAGGGGCAGGGGAGACCCAGTACTTC
>TRBJ2-1|TRBV19|-|TRBD1
CASSLRDSLSYNEQFF
TGTGCCAGTAGTCTCAGGGACAGCCTATCCTACAATGAGCAGTTCTTC
>TRBJ2-1|TRBV5-1|-|TRBD2
CASSLEGSSGSSYNEQFF
TGCGCCAGCAGCCTGGAGGGATCTAGCGGCAGCTCCTACAATGAGCAGTTCTTC
>TRBJ1-2|TRBV9|-|-
CASSVGRANYGYTF
TGTGCCAGCAGCGTAGGAAGAGCTAACTATGGCTACACCTTC
>TRBJ2-7|TRBV30|-|TRBD1
CAWSFSGGIYEQYF
TGTGCCTGGAGTTTTTCAGGGGGCATCTACGAGCAGTACTTC
>TRBJ2-7|TRBV5-8|-|TRBD1
CASSPRGGQGATYEQYF
TGTGCCAGCAGCCCCCGTGGGGGACAGGGGGCCACCTACGAGCAGTACTTC
>TRBJ1-6|TRBV27|-|TRBD1
CASSYTDRGRSPLHF
TGTGCCAGCAGTTATACGGACAGGGGACGTTCACCCCTCCACTTT
>TRBJ1-5|TRBV2|-|TRBD1
CASSESTGGGRGQPQHF
TGTGCCAGCAGTGAAAGCACAGGGGGCGGGCGAGGTCAGCCCCAGCATTTT